What follows are 19 T cell receptor beta chains derived from one specimen sequenced in a study of PD-1 blockade in mismatch repair-deficient tumors. This table comes from immunoSEQ multiplex PCR, and its TCRdb copy is limited to in-frame clones, with some not included. Seen here are roughly 14,000 clones, about four fifths observed once, and the top ten hold around 17%. The sequencing used PBMCs, collected before pembrolizumab treatment. Receptors originate from an adult with mismatch repair-deficient cancer.

V usage is TRBV7-9 and J usage is TRBJ1-1; D unresolved. Trimming pared 1 base from V and 5 bases from J, leaving 5 bases between. The CDR3 has 12 amino acids. CDR1 SEHNR and CDR2 FQNEAQ come from the germline V gene (reference sequence). The CDR3 protein is CASSLGETEAFF. CDR3 sequence (DNA): TGTGCCAGCAGCTTAGGAGAGACTGAAGCTTTCTTT.

The chain recombines TRBV7-2 with TRBJ2-2; 7 bases map to TRBD2. Trimming took 0 bases from V and 6 from J; bases not matched to a gene: 7. CDR1 is SGHTA, CDR2 FQGNSA, per germline. This CDR3 contains 16 residues. CDR3 loop: CASSLARGGPAGELFF. DNA for the CDR3: TGTGCCAGCAGCTTAGCGAGGGGAGGGCCGGCCGGGGAGCTGTTTTTT.

The chain is built from TRBV19 and TRBJ1-2; D unresolved. Trimming removed 6 bases from V and 0 bases from J, with 14 bases in between. Germline assignment: CDR1 LNHDA and CDR2 SQIVND (reference sequence). The CDR3 covers 15 residues. CDR3 sequence reads: CASSPVWTANYGYTF. CDR3 in DNA: TGTGCCAGTAGCCCCGTTTGGACTGCTAACTATGGCTACACCTTC.

This chain links TRBV6-6 with TRBJ2-3; D is unclear. Germline V gene sequence: CDR1 MNHNY, CDR2 SVGAGI (reference sequence). This CDR3 is built from 13 residues. V lost 3 bases to trimming and J lost 7 bases, with 11 bases between them. Here the CDR3 DNA reads TGTGCCAGCAGTTATTCAGACGGACATACGCAGTATTTT. Protein sequence: CASSYSDGHTQYF.

This clone was detected only once. One junction end does not reproduce the germline sequence, and a read error may be involved. This chain joins TRBV7-7 and TRBJ2-5; TRBD1 agrees at 8 bases. Germline V gene lookup returns CDR1 SSHAT and CDR2 FNYEAQ (reference sequence). The CDR3 runs to 15 residues. The CDR3 DNA reads as TGTGCTAGCAGCTCCTCGGGACAGGCCCAAGAGACCCAGTACTTC. This sequence encodes CASSSSGQAQETQYF.

This rearrangement joins TRBV19 to TRBJ2-5; no clear D gene. This CDR3 contains 13 residues. Trimming cost V 5 bases and J 1 base, with 8 bases left between them. CDR1 is LNHDA, CDR2 SQIVND, per germline (reference sequence). In DNA, the CDR3 is TGTGCCAGTAGTGGGCAGATCCAAGAGACCCAGTACTTC. Protein sequence: CASSGQIQETQYF.

This chain uses TRBV27 with TRBJ2-7; D is uncertain. V lost 4 bases and J lost 2, with 9 bases in between. Germline V gene sequence: CDR1 MNHEY, CDR2 SMNVEV (reference sequence). The CDR3 has 13 residues. In DNA form, the CDR3 reads TGTGCCAGCAGTTACGACGGAACCTACGAGCAGTACTTC. Translated, it gives CASSYDGTYEQYF.

The CDR3 DNA sequence: TGTGCCAGCAGTGAGGTTAGCGGGACGGCAGATACGCAGTATTTT. Translating gives CASSEVSGTADTQYF. The chain has TRBV6-4 and TRBJ2-3; the match to TRBD2 covers 8 bases. Trimming took 3 bases from V and 4 from J; bases not matched to a gene: 6. CDR1 is MRHNA and CDR2 is SNTAGT in the germline V gene. The CDR3 contains 15 residues.

V usage is TRBV6-4 and J usage is TRBJ2-1; TRBD2 matches 10 bases. This CDR3 contains 15 residues. CDR1 is MRHNA, CDR2 SNTAGT, per germline. V lost 0 bases, J lost 8 bases, and 4 bases stayed unmatched. In DNA, the CDR3 is TGTGCCAGCAGTGACTCAGCGGGAGGGAAGGATGAGCAGTTCTTC. As protein: CASSDSAGGKDEQFF.

V gene TRBV10-3 combines with J gene TRBJ2-1, with TRBD1 matching over 9 bases. CDR1 is ENHRY, CDR2 SYGVKD, per germline. The CDR3 contains 14 residues. The J segment lost 7 bases and the V segment lost 11 bases, leaving 12 bases of the junction unmatched. The CDR3 reads CAVGTGTGKNEQFF. The DNA for the CDR3 is TGTGCCGTGGGGACCGGGACAGGGAAAAATGAGCAGTTCTTC.

The chain has TRBV6-5 and TRBJ2-3; D gene uncertain. Germline V gives CDR1 MNHEY, CDR2 SVGAGI. The CDR3 runs 13 residues. V was trimmed by 6 bases and J by 2 bases, leaving 9 bases between them. The CDR3 sequence is CASRTLNTDTQYF. CDR3 in DNA: TGTGCCAGCAGGACCCTAAACACAGATACGCAGTATTTT.

The rearrangement joins TRBV11-2 to TRBJ2-1; D is ambiguous. V lost 1 base to trimming and J lost 2 bases, with 9 bases between them. The CDR3 runs 15 residues. Germline assignment: CDR1 SGHAT and CDR2 FQNNGV. The CDR3 region has the DNA TGTGCCAGCAGCTTAGGCCTGGAAGCCTACAATGAGCAGTTCTTC. Translating gives CASSLGLEAYNEQFF.

In its sample, this clone was seen once. The genes are TRBV4-2 and TRBJ2-3; 12 bases are a match to TRBD2. Germline CDR1 reads LGHNA; CDR2 reads YNFKEQ. CDR3 length: 18 residues. Trimming cost V 1 base and J 1 base; bases outside gene matches: 6. CDR3 bases: TGTGCCAGCAGCCAAGTCCTAGCGGGAGGGCCCCGCACAGATACGCAGTATTTT. Translation gives CASSQVLAGGPRTDTQYF.

The rearrangement joins TRBV7-2 to TRBJ2-7; perhaps TRBD1 as D (5 bases). Germline-derived CDR1 and CDR2 are SGHTA and FQGNSA. The length of the CDR3 is 15 residues. V shed 6 bases and J shed 2 bases, with 17 bases lying between them. The CDR3 reads CASSRVTGYPYEQYF. CDR3 DNA sequence: TGTGCCAGCAGTCGGGTAACAGGCTACCCCTACGAGCAGTACTTC.

The rearrangement joins TRBV6-5 to TRBJ2-7, with unresolved D. The germline gives CDR1 MNHEY, CDR2 SVGAGI. The CDR3 is 14 residues long. V lost 6 bases and J 3 bases, leaving 15 bases between the germline ends. The CDR3 nucleotides read TGTGCCAGCAGCCAGAAACATTGGGTCTACGAGCAGTACTTC. It yields the protein CASSQKHWVYEQYF.

The gene calls are TRBV29-1 and TRBJ2-3; D perhaps matches TRBD2 (5 bases). The ends were cut back, 3 bases at V and 5 bases at J, with 9 bases in the middle. This CDR3 region has 12 residues. CDR1 is SQVTM and CDR2 is ANQGSEA in the germline V gene. The chain's CDR3 is CSVDRAGDTQYF. The CDR3, as DNA: TGCAGCGTTGACCGGGCGGGAGATACGCAGTATTTT.

The chain is built from TRBV18 and TRBJ1-2; no clear D gene. Germline loops: CDR1 KGHSH, CDR2 LQKENI. The V and J ends lost 2 bases and 3 bases respectively, with 7 bases between them. CDR3 length equals 13 residues. CDR3 residues: CASSPDGHYGYTF. Written as DNA, the CDR3 is TGTGCCAGCTCACCAGACGGACACTATGGCTACACCTTC.

This clone was seen only a few times. The rearrangement joins TRBV7-3 to TRBJ2-1; 8 nucleotides match TRBD2. Losses at the gene ends were 5 bases for V and 11 bases for J; bases not matched to a gene: 8. The germline V gene has CDR1 SGHTA and CDR2 FQGTGA. The CDR3 contains 13 residues. The CDR3 DNA follows: TGTGCCAGCAGCCCAACTAGCGGTTCAAAGCAGTTCTTC. This encodes CASSPTSGSKQFF.

The CDR3 reads CATSPGLAGGTLDYEQYF. The CDR3 DNA is TGTGCCACCTCGCCGGGACTAGCGGGAGGAACACTGGATTACGAGCAGTACTTC. This chain uses TRBV19 with TRBJ2-7, with 15 bases matching TRBD2. Trimming at V came to 10 bases and at J to 4 bases, leaving 17 bases not matched to a gene. The CDR3 is 18 residues long. Germline CDR1 and CDR2: LNHDA and SQIVND (reference sequence).